The sequence of this T cell receptor beta chain was determined in a study of blood T cell repertoires in COVID-19. Across the study: Both acute and convalescent COVID-19 samples were obtained from the United States, Italy and Spain.

J gave up 8 bases and V 3 bases, and 8 bases lay outside the gene matches. The CDR3 is 15 amino acids. Germline CDR1 reads MNHEY; CDR2 reads SMNVEV (reference sequence). Per the original data handling: Amplification from reference gene primers served as the basis for estimated nucleated cell counts. Sequenced by immunoSEQ multiplex PCR; TCRdb stores in-frame clones only, minus some. That table gives V, J and clone size, and the DNA gave D and trimming. Of around 290,000 clones listed, 80% to 95% are singletons. The receptor comes from a woman aged 30 to 39 who had recovered from COVID-19. Sequenced sample: PBMCs or T cells enriched from blood (not recorded which). The gene calls are TRBV27 and TRBJ1-4; 8 positions match TRBD1. The CDR3 protein is CASSFAGGGGEKLFF. DNA of the CDR3: TGTGCCAGCAGTTTCGCAGGGGGCGGGGGCGAAAAACTGTTTTTT. The whole variable domain, filled in from reference TRBV27 and TRBJ1-4, reads EAQVTQNPRYLITVTGKKLTVTCSQNMNHEYMSWYRQDPGLGLRQIYYSMNVEVTDKGDVPEGYKVSRKEKRNFPLILESPSPNQTSLYFCASSFAGGGGEKLFFGSGTQLSVL.